This T cell receptor beta chain is from a study of blood T cells in healthy people across ages. Study results and caveats: A roughly linear age-dependent decrease characterized TCR beta diversity per million T cells.

In regard to this clonotype: Antigen unknown.

A sample-barcoded 5' primer and a J-beta primer mix were used in a second PCR of about 7 to 12 cycles. TCRdb ran MiXCR on the 5' RACE reads and lists one entry per CDR3 protein. The sample yields approximately 800,000 distinct CDR3 sequences, more than 45% seen once. The material sequenced was blood. The receptor's source is a man aged 25-45 years in good health.

This chain's CDR3 is CASLGAGDNEQFF. The CDR3, as DNA: TGTGCCAGCCTTGGGGCGGGGGACAATGAGCAGTTCTTC. The chain employs TRBV7-9 and TRBJ2-1; 7 nucleotides match TRBD2. The V segment lost 8 bases and the J segment 5 bases; nucleotides outside the gene matches: 6. The CDR3 sequence is 13 residues long. The germline V gene encodes CDR1 SEHNR and CDR2 FQNEAQ (reference sequence).